Listed here are 9 T cell receptor beta chains from one sample, sequenced in a study of T cell changes during pregnancy in multiple sclerosis. The method was immunoSEQ multiplex PCR; TCRdb's version includes in-frame clones alone and lacks a portion of them. The data show approximately 45,000 clones, 85% to 95% seen once. Specimen: CD4+ T cells from peripheral blood mononuclear cells, collected in the second trimester of pregnancy. Receptors originate from a female donor in good health, enrolled as a control in a pregnancy study.

The chain links TRBV7-2 to TRBJ2-5; 8 bases are shared with TRBD1. CDR1 SGHTA and CDR2 FQGNSA come from the germline V gene. The CDR3 loop spans 14 amino acids. Unmatched junction bases numbered 4, after V lost 3 bases and J lost 4 bases. The CDR3 DNA reads as TGTGCCAGCAGCTTCCGGACAGGGCGAGAGACCCAGTACTTC. This gives the protein CASSFRTGRETQYF. Complete variable domain (other parts from reference TRBV7-2 and TRBJ2-5): GAGVSQSPSNKVTEKGKDVELRCDPISGHTALYWYRQSLGQGLEFLIYFQGNSAPDKSGLPSDRFSAERTGGSVSTLTIQRTQQEDSAVYLCASSFRTGRETQYFGPGTRLLVL.

V and J are TRBV5-5 and TRBJ1-1; 8 nucleotides align to TRBD1. Looked up from germline, CDR1 is SGHKS and CDR2 is YYEKEE (reference sequence). The CDR3 has 14 residues. With V trimmed by 5 bases and J by 5 bases, 8 bases remained unmatched. In DNA form, the CDR3 reads TGTGCCAGCAGTTCGACAGGGGACCTAACTGAAGCTTTCTTT. It specifies CASSSTGDLTEAFF.

V is TRBV20-1 and J is TRBJ1-1; possible D gene TRBD1, 5 bases. Germline V gene sequence: CDR1 DFQATT, CDR2 SNEGSKA (reference sequence). V lost 5 bases, J lost 10 bases, and 14 bases lay in between. This CDR3 region has 11 residues. The CDR3 DNA reads TGCAGTGCTCCCTCCCGACAGACAGCTTTCTTT. Its translation: CSAPSRQTAFF.

This clone was observed once. This chain connects TRBV5-6 to TRBJ2-5; TRBD1 agrees at 7 bases. The CDR3 spans 15 residues. Germline values: CDR1 SGHDT, CDR2 YYEEEE. V trimming: 4 bases; J trimming: 4 bases; junction bases outside the gene matches: 10. In nucleotides, the CDR3 is TGTGCCAGCAGCACGGGACAGCCCCCGGCAGAGACCCAGTACTTC. Translated: CASSTGQPPAETQYF.

The chain combines TRBV6-4 with TRBJ2-3, with TRBD2 matching 8 bases. With V trimmed by 4 bases and J by 1 base, 7 bases remained unmatched. In germline, CDR1 is MRHNA, CDR2 SNTAGT. The CDR3 consists of 16 residues. The CDR3 coding sequence is TGTGCCAGCAGTGTAGGGGGAGCGGGGGGCACAGATACGCAGTATTTT. Encoded protein: CASSVGGAGGTDTQYF.

CDR3 in amino acids: CAWSGQGGWDTF. CDR3 nucleotide sequence: TGTGCCTGGAGTGGTCAGGGAGGCTGGGACACCTTC. V is TRBV30 and J is TRBJ1-2; D is perhaps TRBD1 (5 bases). Germline V gene lookup returns CDR1 GTSNPN and CDR2 SVGIG (reference sequence). The V end was cut by 1 base, the J end by 12 bases, with 15 bases between. The length of the CDR3 is 12 residues.

The rearrangement uses TRBV5-6 and TRBJ1-2; D perhaps matches TRBD1 (6 bases). Germline V gene lookup returns CDR1 SGHDT and CDR2 YYEEEE. Trimming took 3 bases from V and 4 from J, leaving 10 bases between them. The CDR3 is made up of 13 amino acids. Written as DNA, the CDR3 is TGTGCCAGCAGCTCGGACAGATTCTATGGCTACACCTTC. Translating gives CASSSDRFYGYTF.

The genes are TRBV6-1 and TRBJ1-6; TRBD1 aligns across 7 bases. Germline-derived CDR1 and CDR2 are MNHNS and SASEGT. CDR3 size: 14 residues. The junction had 6 bases not matched to a gene; V was cut back by 6 bases and J by 7 bases. In nucleotides, the CDR3 is TGTGCCAGCAGCCAACAGGGGAACAATTCACCCCTCCACTTT. Residues: CASSQQGNNSPLHF.

V and J are TRBV30 and TRBJ2-4, with D perhaps matching TRBD1 (5 bases). Germline assignment: CDR1 GTSNPN and CDR2 SVGIG (reference sequence). The CDR3 runs 17 residues. Trimming took off 0 bases at V and 0 bases at J, with 15 bases between the two ends. The DNA for the CDR3 is TGTGCCTGGAGTGTTACGACAGACCACCTAGCCAAAAACATTCAGTACTTC. It specifies CAWSVTTDHLAKNIQYF.